Listed here are 9 T cell receptor beta chains from one sample, sequenced in a study of a mutant IDH1 vaccine in newly diagnosed glioma. As for time point: baseline, week 1 (first vaccination visit). Treatment here: pre-vaccination baseline after standard-of-care therapy. Using immunoSEQ multiplex PCR, the repertoire was profiled, and TCRdb retains in-frame clones only, with some absent. There are approximately 70,000 clones in the sample; around 85% occur only once, and around 2.9% lies in the top ten. Sequencing was performed on PBMCs, taken from a glioma patient treated with radiotherapy, temozolomide or both. These receptors were taken from a man aged 25 to 40 with glioma.

This sequence joins TRBV6-1 and TRBJ1-5; perhaps TRBD1 as D (5 bases). Germline assignment: CDR1 MNHNS and CDR2 SASEGT. The CDR3 totals 11 residues. Trimming pared 8 bases from V and 6 bases from J, leaving 8 bases between. CDR3 in amino acids: CASGGVQPQHF. CDR3 in DNA: TGTGCCAGCGGAGGGGTTCAGCCCCAGCATTTT.

The chain combines TRBV7-9 with TRBJ1-6; possible D gene TRBD1, 5 bases. CDR3 length: 14 residues. The V end was cut by 1 base, the J end by 8 bases, with 9 bases between. The germline CDR1 and CDR2 sequences are SEHNR and FQNEAQ (reference sequence). The CDR3 reads CASSLGRAHSPLHF. In DNA, the CDR3 is TGTGCCAGCAGCTTAGGCAGGGCTCATTCACCCCTCCACTTT.

CDR3: CASSKTENQPQHF. Written as DNA, the CDR3 is TGTGCCAGTAGTAAAACAGAGAATCAGCCCCAGCATTTT. This sequence joins TRBV19 and TRBJ1-5; no clear D gene. Germline V gene lookup returns CDR1 LNHDA and CDR2 SQIVND (reference sequence). V was cut by 4 bases and J by 4 bases, with 8 bases left in between. The CDR3 has 13 amino acids.

The chain employs TRBV29-1 and TRBJ2-2; 8 bases agree with TRBD1. Unmatched junction bases numbered 5, after V lost 7 bases and J lost 1 base. Germline V gene data show CDR1 as SQVTM and CDR2 as ANQGSEA. The CDR3 runs 14 residues. The CDR3 loop reads CSGGTGQNTGELFF. DNA for the CDR3: TGCAGCGGGGGGACAGGACAGAACACCGGGGAGCTGTTTTTT.

The chain employs TRBV7-9 and TRBJ2-7, with D hard to call. V was clipped by 1 base and J by 2 bases, with 9 bases between them. Germline V gives CDR1 SEHNR, CDR2 FQNEAQ (reference sequence). The CDR3 consists of 14 residues. CDR3 coding DNA: TGTGCCAGCAGCTTAGGCTCCCTTCCCTACGAGCAGTACTTC. This gives the protein CASSLGSLPYEQYF.

Of note for this clone: The germline gene is not matched at one end of the junction; a read error may be the cause. Other DNA sequences in the same sample also yield this CDR3. CDR3 loop: CASSPPSGSRFVTGELFF. The CDR3 coding sequence is TGTGCCAGTTCACCACCGTCAGGGTCCCGTTTTGTGACCGGGGAGCTGTTTTTT. This chain joins TRBV18 and TRBJ2-2; tentatively, D is TRBD1 (5 bases). Per germline, CDR1 KGHSH and CDR2 LQKENI. The CDR3 loop spans 18 amino acids.

The genes are TRBV14 and TRBJ2-7; TRBD1 matches 9 bases. With 3 bases clipped from V and 1 base from J, the junction kept 4 bases outside the gene matches. The germline V gene has CDR1 SGHDN and CDR2 FVKESK. The CDR3 extends over 15 amino acids. The CDR3 is CASSHGTGWSYEQYF. For the CDR3, the DNA is TGTGCCAGCAGCCACGGGACAGGGTGGTCCTACGAGCAGTACTTC. The full variable domain, rest sourced from reference TRBV14 and TRBJ2-7, is EAGVTQFPSHSVIEKGQTVTLRCDPISGHDNLYWYRRVMGKEIKFLLHFVKESKQDESGMPNNRFLAERTGGTYSTLKVQPAELEDSGVYFCASSHGTGWSYEQYFGPGTRLTVT.

The chain is built from TRBV5-1 and TRBJ2-6, with D uncertain. Per the germline V gene, CDR1 is SGHRS and CDR2 is YFSETQ. V lost 0 bases to trimming and J lost 2 bases, with 6 bases between them. The CDR3 runs to 15 residues. The CDR3, as DNA: TGCGCCAGCAGCTTGGTAGGTACTGGGGCCAACGTCCTGACTTTC. Translating it yields CASSLVGTGANVLTF.

This rearrangement joins TRBV28 to TRBJ1-5, with unresolved D. This CDR3 spans 14 amino acids. Germline V gene data show CDR1 as MDHEN and CDR2 as SYDVKM. Trimming shortened V by 4 bases and J by 0 bases, and 7 bases separated the two germline ends. The CDR3 sequence: CASSSYGSNQPQHF. The CDR3 DNA sequence: TGTGCCAGCAGTTCGTACGGTAGCAATCAGCCCCAGCATTTT.